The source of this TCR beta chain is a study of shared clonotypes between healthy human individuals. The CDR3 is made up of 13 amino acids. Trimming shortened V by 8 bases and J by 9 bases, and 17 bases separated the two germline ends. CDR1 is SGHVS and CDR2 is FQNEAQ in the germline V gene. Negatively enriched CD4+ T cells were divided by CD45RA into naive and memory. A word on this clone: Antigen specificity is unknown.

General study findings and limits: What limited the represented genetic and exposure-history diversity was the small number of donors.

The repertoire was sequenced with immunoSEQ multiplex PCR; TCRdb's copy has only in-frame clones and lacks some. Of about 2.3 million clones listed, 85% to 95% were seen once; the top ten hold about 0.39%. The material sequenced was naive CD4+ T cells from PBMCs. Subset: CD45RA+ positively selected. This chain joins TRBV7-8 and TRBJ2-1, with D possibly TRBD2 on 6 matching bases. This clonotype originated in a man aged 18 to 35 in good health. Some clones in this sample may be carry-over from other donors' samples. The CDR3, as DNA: TGTGCCAGCTGCCAGAGGTCGGAGGGTGAGCAGTTCTTC. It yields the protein CASCQRSEGEQFF.